This T cell receptor (beta chain) was identified in a study of shared clonotypes between healthy human individuals. Assay used: immunoSEQ multiplex PCR; TCRdb lists only in-frame clones, some missing. The table lists about 2,100,000 clones, about 92% of them singletons. The J segment lost 5 bases and the V segment lost 3 bases, leaving 21 bases of the junction unmatched. Germline lookup yields CDR1 SGDLS and CDR2 YYNGEE. The CDR3 runs 19 residues. CD45RO-negative, CCR7-positively selected cells formed the naive CD8 fraction, excluding terminally differentiated effector memory CD45RA+ cells. This clonotype was obtained from a man between 18 and 35 years old in good health. Some clones in this sample may be carry-over from other donors' samples. Sequences were obtained from naive CD8+ T cells from PBMCs. The V and J genes are TRBV9 and TRBJ1-2; 8 bases map to TRBD1. As DNA, the CDR3 is TGTGCCAGCAGCGCCAACCTTCAAAGACAGGGGAGGGACCCGTATGGCTACACCTTC. Its protein is CASSANLQRQGRDPYGYTF.